Ten or more counts support the clone carrying this T cell receptor beta chain. What it recognizes is unknown. This entry is derived from a study of shared clonotypes between healthy human individuals. The study's findings and limits: Sampling was confined to blood; repertoires within tissues likely differ. Expectations were that clonotype sharing among donors would be affected by sequencing depth.

From germline, CDR1 is SNHLY and CDR2 FYNNEI. Trimming removed 7 bases from V and 0 bases from J, with 13 bases in between. The CDR3 has 14 amino acids. The unsorted PBMC replicate PCRs were performed with about 300 ng DNA, tens of thousands of T cell genomes. What was sequenced on ten immunoSEQ deep assay plates was unsorted PBMC DNA. Here immunoSEQ multiplex PCR was the method, and the copy in TCRdb shows in-frame clones only, minus some. The sample has some 490,000 clones, approximately 81% seen once. This TCR was sampled from a woman aged 40-49 years in good health. Some clones in this sample may be carry-over from other donors' samples. The rearrangement links TRBV2 to TRBJ2-7, with D maybe TRBD1 (5 bases). Sequenced material: PBMCs. CDR3 coding DNA: TGTGCCAGCACCGTCAGGGCGAGCTCCTACGAGCAGTACTTC. It specifies CASTVRASSYEQYF. The full variable domain, with the rest looked up from reference TRBV2 and TRBJ2-7, is EPEVTQTPSHQVTQMGQEVILRCVPISNHLYFYWYRQILGQKVEFLVSFYNNEISEKSEIFDDQFSVERPDGSNFTLKIRSTKLEDSAMYFCASTVRASSYEQYFGPGTRLTVT.